These T cell receptor beta chains were read from a single sample in a study of blood T cell repertoires in COVID-19. The protocol was immunoSEQ multiplex PCR, while the TCRdb copy is restricted to in-frame clones and leaves out a portion. The table includes about 210,000 clones, about 89% detected once. The sequenced sample was peripheral blood. These TCRs come from a woman between 40 and 55 years old with acute or convalescent COVID-19. Each CDR3 is given with its conserved first and last residue. The D gene is left open where the match is weak. Size is stated for part of the rows, as once, few or many counts, or as a class when the clone is expanded.

D	V	J	size	CDR3	DNA
.	TRBV6-5	TRBJ1-1	.	CASSYSRGGLNTEAFF	TGTGCCAGCAGTTACTCGAGGGGGGGGTTGAACACTGAAGCTTTCTTT
.	TRBV10-3	TRBJ1-2	.	CATYPGLGRGYTF	TGTGCCACTTATCCGGGGTTAGGTCGGGGCTACACCTTC
.	TRBV10-2	TRBJ1-1	.	CASNIQGEAFF	TGCGCCAGCAATATCCAGGGGGAAGCTTTCTTT
.	TRBV18	TRBJ1-5	.	CASSLNGRGHQPQHF	TGTGCCAGCTCTCTCAACGGCCGAGGGCATCAGCCCCAGCATTTT
TRBD1	TRBV5-1	TRBJ1-4	.	CASSSRGSDEKLFF	TGCGCCAGCAGCTCCAGGGGGAGCGATGAAAAACTGTTTTTT
.	TRBV27	TRBJ1-1	.	CASSWGIGTEAFF	TGTGCCAGCAGTTGGGGCATTGGGACTGAAGCTTTCTTT
.	TRBV27	TRBJ1-6	.	CASSLGATPGSPLHF	TGTGCCAGCAGTTTAGGGGCAACCCCAGGTTCACCCCTCCACTTT
TRBD1	TRBV11-1	TRBJ2-1	.	CASSLTTGEAGNEQFF	TGTGCCAGCAGCCTAACGACAGGGGAGGCAGGCAATGAGCAGTTCTTC
TRBD1	TRBV10-3	TRBJ2-3	.	CAISEWDREGTDTQYF	TGTGCCATCAGTGAGTGGGACAGGGAGGGCACAGATACGCAGTATTTT
TRBD2	TRBV29-1	TRBJ2-3	once	CSADGGGTDTQYF	TGCAGCGCCGACGGGGGGGGCACAGATACGCAGTATTTT
.	TRBV6-5	TRBJ1-1	.	CASSYSRNTEAFF	TGTGCCAGCAGTTACTCGAGAAACACTGAAGCTTTCTTT
TRBD1	TRBV12-3/TRBV12-4	TRBJ1-1	.	CASRRTGGEAFF	TGTGCCAGCAGACGGACAGGGGGTGAAGCTTTCTTT
TRBD1	TRBV5-4	TRBJ2-1	.	CASSLPPGQGKSEQFF	TGTGCCAGCAGCCTTCCTCCGGGACAGGGTAAGAGTGAGCAGTTCTTC
TRBD1	TRBV6-2/TRBV6-3	TRBJ1-2	.	CASSLTGGQGTLSGYTF	TGTGCCAGCAGCCTTACTGGCGGACAGGGGACCCTAAGTGGCTACACCTTC
TRBD1	TRBV29-1	TRBJ1-1	.	CSVPRTGQGVEAFF	TGCAGCGTTCCCCGTACGGGACAGGGTGTAGAGGCTTTCTTT
.	TRBV30	TRBJ1-6	.	CAWSATVNSPLHF	TGTGCCTGGAGTGCCACGGTCAATTCACCCCTCCACTTT
TRBD1	TRBV4-1	TRBJ1-2	.	CASSQVTGADYGYTF	TGCGCCAGCAGCCAAGTGACAGGGGCGGACTATGGCTACACCTTC
TRBD2	TRBV3-1/TRBV3-2	TRBJ2-5	.	CASSHGERGEETQYF	TGTGCCAGCAGCCACGGCGAGCGGGGGGAAGAGACCCAGTACTTC
.	TRBV27	TRBJ2-1	many	CASSLSGVNEQFF	TGTGCCAGCAGTTTATCGGGAGTGAATGAGCAGTTCTTC
.	TRBV7-3	TRBJ2-2	.	CASSRGGTGELFF	TGTGCCAGCAGCAGGGGGGGCACCGGGGAGCTGTTTTTT
TRBD1	TRBV29-1	TRBJ2-3	.	CSVATGDTDTQYF	TGCAGCGTGGCGACAGGGGACACAGATACGCAGTATTTT
.	TRBV12-3/TRBV12-4	TRBJ1-2	.	CASSFRGGGYTF	TGTGCCAGCAGTTTTCGGGGAGGTGGCTACACCTTC
.	TRBV28	TRBJ1-2	.	CASSSSTETGYGYTF	TGTGCCAGCAGTTCAAGCACCGAGACGGGCTATGGCTACACCTTC
.	TRBV7-2	TRBJ2-2	.	CASSRAGTSTGELFF	TGTGCCAGCAGCCGGGCGGGGACGAGTACCGGGGAGCTGTTTTTT
.	TRBV19	TRBJ1-5	.	CATTGVLGNQPQHF	TGTGCCACCACGGGGGTCCTAGGCAATCAGCCCCAGCATTTT
TRBD2	TRBV19	TRBJ2-1	.	CASSLYHRTSGGGEQFF	TGTGCCAGTAGTTTATACCACAGGACTAGCGGGGGTGGTGAGCAGTTCTTC
TRBD1	TRBV24-1	TRBJ2-3	.	CATSEWTGSTDTQYF	TGTGCCACCAGTGAATGGACAGGCAGCACAGATACGCAGTATTTT
TRBD1	TRBV2	TRBJ1-1	.	CASSGQGEFMNTEAFF	TGTGCCAGCAGTGGGCAGGGGGAGTTCATGAACACTGAAGCTTTCTTT
.	TRBV6-1	TRBJ1-2	.	CASSETGMDYGYTF	TGTGCCAGCAGTGAAACAGGGATGGACTATGGCTACACCTTC
.	TRBV30	TRBJ1-2	few	CAWSETGSTNYGYTF	TGTGCCTGGAGTGAAACAGGTTCGACTAACTATGGCTACACCTTC
.	TRBV13	TRBJ2-3	.	CASSLFNTPTDTQYF	TGTGCCAGCAGCTTATTCAACACGCCCACAGATACGCAGTATTTT
TRBD1	TRBV19	TRBJ1-2	once	CASSLGQGGYGYTF	TGTGCCAGTAGCCTGGGACAGGGAGGTTATGGCTACACCTTC
TRBD2	TRBV14	TRBJ2-5	.	CASSQLSGGPQQETQYF	TGTGCCAGCAGCCAACTTAGCGGGGGGCCCCAACAAGAGACCCAGTACTTC
.	TRBV10-3	TRBJ1-2	.	CAITLELGGGRDYGYTF	TGTGCCATCACCCTAGAGCTCGGGGGGGGGCGAGACTATGGCTACACCTTC
.	TRBV19	TRBJ1-1	.	CASSMVTINTEAFF	TGTGCCAGTAGTATGGTTACTATAAACACTGAAGCTTTCTTT
.	TRBV2	TRBJ2-2	.	CASSRQGTPGELFF	TGTGCCAGCAGTAGGCAGGGAACTCCCGGGGAGCTGTTTTTT
TRBD1	TRBV15	TRBJ1-5	.	CATAIQGASNQPQHF	TGTGCCACCGCGATACAGGGGGCAAGTAATCAGCCCCAGCATTTT
.	TRBV29-1	TRBJ1-1	.	CSVEHGGTEAFF	TGCAGCGTTGAACACGGGGGCACTGAAGCTTTCTTT
TRBD2	TRBV27	TRBJ2-3	once	CASSPPSGGIPVQYF	TGTGCCAGCAGTCCACCCTCGGGGGGGATTCCCGTGCAGTATTTT
.	TRBV9	TRBJ1-4	.	CASSVGPTPRNEKLFF	TGTGCCAGCAGCGTGGGGCCCACACCCAGGAATGAAAAACTGTTTTTT
.	TRBV6-1	TRBJ1-6	.	CASSEGDTSSSPLHF	TGTGCCAGCAGTGAAGGGGACACAAGTTCGTCACCCCTCCACTTT
TRBD1	TRBV9	TRBJ2-2	.	CASSAKLPTGLGTGELFF	TGTGCCAGCAGCGCTAAGTTACCGACAGGGTTGGGGACCGGGGAGCTGTTTTTT
TRBD2	TRBV5-1	TRBJ2-4	.	CASSYLAGGRDIQYF	TGCGCCAGCAGCTACCTAGCGGGGGGGCGAGACATTCAGTACTTC
.	TRBV24-1	TRBJ2-3	once	CATSDRQGTDTQYF	TGTGCCACCAGTGACCGACAGGGCACAGATACGCAGTATTTT
TRBD1	TRBV6-5	TRBJ1-2	.	CASTRGPPYGYTF	TGTGCCAGCACGAGGGGGCCTCCCTATGGCTACACCTTC
.	TRBV4-2	TRBJ2-5	.	CASSQDLNTRGGAETQYF	TGTGCCAGCAGCCAAGATCTGAACACAAGAGGGGGTGCGGAGACCCAGTACTTC
.	TRBV10-3	TRBJ1-2	.	CAISEDSYGYTF	TGTGCCATCAGTGAAGACAGTTATGGCTACACCTTC
.	TRBV9	TRBJ1-5	.	CASGSGGGNQPQHF	TGTGCCAGCGGGAGCGGGGGTGGCAATCAGCCCCAGCATTTT
TRBD1	TRBV9	TRBJ2-5	.	CASSAGTGGKLETQYF	TGTGCCAGCAGCGCCGGGACAGGGGGAAAGTTGGAGACCCAGTACTTC
.	TRBV6-1	TRBJ1-4	.	CASSETHQGTGTNEKLFF	TGTGCCAGCAGTGAAACCCATCAGGGAACCGGGACTAATGAAAAACTGTTTTTT
.	TRBV6-5	TRBJ1-6	few	CASSYLADNSPLHF	TGTGCCAGCAGTTACCTGGCGGATAATTCACCCCTCCACTTT
TRBD2	TRBV10-3	TRBJ2-3	.	CAISESRGLSASGGKISTDTQYF	TGTGCCATCAGTGAGTCAAGAGGGCTGAGCGCTAGCGGGGGGAAAATTAGCACAGATACGCAGTATTTT
TRBD1	TRBV27	TRBJ1-1	few	CASYLYRGTLNTEAFF	TGTGCCAGCTACCTATACAGGGGAACCCTGAACACTGAAGCTTTCTTT
TRBD2	TRBV3-1/TRBV3-2	TRBJ2-3	.	CASSPGLAGGRDTQYF	TGTGCCAGCAGCCCAGGACTAGCGGGGGGCAGAGATACGCAGTATTTT
TRBD1	TRBV19	TRBJ1-1	.	CASSMRTGVRNTEAFF	TGTGCCAGTAGTATGAGGACAGGGGTGCGGAACACTGAAGCTTTCTTT
.	TRBV2	TRBJ1-4	.	CASSEARQDEKLFF	TGTGCCAGCAGTGAAGCGCGTCAGGATGAAAAACTGTTTTTT
TRBD2	TRBV2	TRBJ2-3	.	CASAPGLAGSGTQYF	TGTGCCAGCGCCCCTGGACTAGCGGGCTCCGGGACGCAGTATTTT
.	TRBV6-2/TRBV6-3	TRBJ1-2	.	CASSYGDGGNYGYTF	TGTGCCAGCAGTTACGGGGATGGAGGAAACTATGGCTACACCTTC